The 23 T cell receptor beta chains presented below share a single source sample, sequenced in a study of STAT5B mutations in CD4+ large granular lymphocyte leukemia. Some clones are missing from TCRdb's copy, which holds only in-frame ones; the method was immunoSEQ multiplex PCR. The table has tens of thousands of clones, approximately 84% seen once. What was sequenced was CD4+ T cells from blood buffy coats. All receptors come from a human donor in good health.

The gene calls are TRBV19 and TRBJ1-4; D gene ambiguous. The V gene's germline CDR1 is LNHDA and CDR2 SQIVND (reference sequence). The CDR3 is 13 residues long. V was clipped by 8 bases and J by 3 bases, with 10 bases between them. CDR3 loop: CASAARSNEKLFF. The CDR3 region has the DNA TGTGCCAGTGCTGCCAGGTCTAATGAAAAACTGTTTTTT.

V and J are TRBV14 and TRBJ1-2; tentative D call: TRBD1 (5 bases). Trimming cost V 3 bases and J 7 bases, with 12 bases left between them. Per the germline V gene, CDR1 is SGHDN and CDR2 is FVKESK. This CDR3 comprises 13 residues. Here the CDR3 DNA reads TGTGCCAGCAGCCAGGCAGGGAGAGGTGGCTACACCTTC. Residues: CASSQAGRGGYTF.

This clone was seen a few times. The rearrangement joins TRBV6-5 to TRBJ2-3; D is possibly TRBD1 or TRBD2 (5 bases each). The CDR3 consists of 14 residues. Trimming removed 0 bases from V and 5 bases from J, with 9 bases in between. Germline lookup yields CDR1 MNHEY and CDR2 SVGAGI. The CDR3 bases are TGTGCCAGCAGTTACTCGAGGGGACGAGATACGCAGTATTTT. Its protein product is CASSYSRGRDTQYF.

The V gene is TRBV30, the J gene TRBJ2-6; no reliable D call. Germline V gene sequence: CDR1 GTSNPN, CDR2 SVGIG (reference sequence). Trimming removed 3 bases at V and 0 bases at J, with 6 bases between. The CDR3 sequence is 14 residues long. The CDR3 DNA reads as TGTGCCTGGAGGTGGGGCTCTGGGGCCAACGTCCTGACTTTC. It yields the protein CAWRWGSGANVLTF.

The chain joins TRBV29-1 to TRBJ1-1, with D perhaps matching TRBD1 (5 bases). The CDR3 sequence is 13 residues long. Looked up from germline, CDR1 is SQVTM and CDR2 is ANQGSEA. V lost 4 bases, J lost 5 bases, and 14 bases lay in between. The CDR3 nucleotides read TGCAGCGTTGCGCAGGGTGAATGGACTGAAGCTTTCTTT. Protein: CSVAQGEWTEAFF.

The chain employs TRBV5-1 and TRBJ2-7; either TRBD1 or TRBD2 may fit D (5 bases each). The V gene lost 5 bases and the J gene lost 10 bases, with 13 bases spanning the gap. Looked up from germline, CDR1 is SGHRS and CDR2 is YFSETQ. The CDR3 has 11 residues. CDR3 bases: TGCGCCAGCAGTTCCTTGGGGGTTCAGTACTTC. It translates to CASSSLGVQYF. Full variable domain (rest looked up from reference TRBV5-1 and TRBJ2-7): KAGVTQTPRYLIKTRGQQVTLSCSPISGHRSVSWYQQTPGQGLQFLFEYFSETQRNKGNFPGRFSGRQFSNSRSEMNVSTLELGDSALYLCASSSLGVQYFGPGTRLTVT.

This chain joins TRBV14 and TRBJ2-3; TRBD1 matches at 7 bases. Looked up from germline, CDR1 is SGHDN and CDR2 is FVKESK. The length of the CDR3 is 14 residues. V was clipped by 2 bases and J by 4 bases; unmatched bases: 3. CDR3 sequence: CASSQLRGPDTQYF. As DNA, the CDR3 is TGTGCCAGCAGCCAACTAAGGGGGCCAGATACGCAGTATTTT. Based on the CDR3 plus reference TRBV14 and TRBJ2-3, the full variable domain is EAGVTQFPSHSVIEKGQTVTLRCDPISGHDNLYWYRRVMGKEIKFLLHFVKESKQDESGMPNNRFLAERTGGTYSTLKVQPAELEDSGVYFCASSQLRGPDTQYFGPGTRLTVL.

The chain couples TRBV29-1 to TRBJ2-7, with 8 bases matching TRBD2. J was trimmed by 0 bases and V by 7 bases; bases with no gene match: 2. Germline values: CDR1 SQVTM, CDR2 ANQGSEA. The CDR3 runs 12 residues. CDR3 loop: CSGSGDSYEQYF. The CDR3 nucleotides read TGCAGCGGTAGCGGGGACTCCTACGAGCAGTACTTC.

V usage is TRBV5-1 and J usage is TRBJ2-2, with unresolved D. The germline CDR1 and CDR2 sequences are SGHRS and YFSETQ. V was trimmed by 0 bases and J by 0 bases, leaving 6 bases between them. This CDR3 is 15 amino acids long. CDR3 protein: CASSLVSANTGELFF. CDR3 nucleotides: TGCGCCAGCAGCTTGGTTTCCGCGAACACCGGGGAGCTGTTTTTT.

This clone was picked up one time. The chain's CDR3 is CASRTRSTGGEKLFF. DNA for the CDR3: TGTGCCAGCCGAACCCGATCGACGGGGGGAGAAAAACTGTTTTTT. This sequence joins TRBV28 and TRBJ1-4, with D possibly matching TRBD1 (5 bases). The germline V gene has CDR1 MDHEN and CDR2 SYDVKM. V was shortened by 8 bases and J by 8 bases, with 21 bases between the two germline ends. This CDR3 has 15 amino acids.

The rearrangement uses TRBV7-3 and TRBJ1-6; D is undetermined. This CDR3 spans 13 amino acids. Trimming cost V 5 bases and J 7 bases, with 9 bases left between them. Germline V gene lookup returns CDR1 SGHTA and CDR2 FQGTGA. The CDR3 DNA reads TGTGCCAGCAGCGGTACAGCCAATTCACCCCTCCACTTT. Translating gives CASSGTANSPLHF. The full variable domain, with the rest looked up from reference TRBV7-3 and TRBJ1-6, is GAGVSQTPSNKVTEKGKYVELRCDPISGHTALYWYRQSLGQGPEFLIYFQGTGAADDSGLPNDRFFAVRPEGSVSTLKIQRTERGDSAVYLCASSGTANSPLHFGNGTRLTVT.

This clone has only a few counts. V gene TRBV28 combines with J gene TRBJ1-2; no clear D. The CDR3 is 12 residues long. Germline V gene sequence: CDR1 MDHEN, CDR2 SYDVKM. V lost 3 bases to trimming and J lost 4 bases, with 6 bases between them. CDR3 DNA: TGTGCCAGCAGTTTCCTATCCTATGGCTACACCTTC. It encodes CASSFLSYGYTF.

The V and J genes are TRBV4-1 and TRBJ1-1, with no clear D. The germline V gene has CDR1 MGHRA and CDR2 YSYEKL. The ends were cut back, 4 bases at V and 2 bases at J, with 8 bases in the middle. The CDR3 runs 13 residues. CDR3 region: CASSPYLNTEAFF. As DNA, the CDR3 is TGCGCCAGCAGCCCCTACCTTAACACTGAAGCTTTCTTT.

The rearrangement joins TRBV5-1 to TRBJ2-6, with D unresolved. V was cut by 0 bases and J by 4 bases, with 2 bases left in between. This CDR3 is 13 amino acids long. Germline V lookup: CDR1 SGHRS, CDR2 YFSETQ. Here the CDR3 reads CASSLEGANVLTF. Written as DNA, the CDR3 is TGCGCCAGCAGCTTGGAGGGGGCCAACGTCCTGACTTTC.

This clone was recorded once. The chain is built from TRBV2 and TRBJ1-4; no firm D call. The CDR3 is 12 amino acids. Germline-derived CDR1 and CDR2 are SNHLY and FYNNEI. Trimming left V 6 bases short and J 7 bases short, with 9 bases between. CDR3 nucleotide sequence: TGTGCCAGCAGGGGCTGGCTTGAAAAACTGTTTTTT. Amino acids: CASRGWLEKLFF.

CDR3 amino acids: CASKKSTGQSYEQYF. The CDR3, as DNA: TGTGCCAGCAAAAAATCGACAGGGCAATCCTACGAGCAGTACTTC. The chain recombines TRBV6-5 with TRBJ2-7, with 7 bases identical to TRBD1. CDR1 is MNHEY and CDR2 is SVGAGI in the germline V gene. This CDR3 has 15 residues. V lost 7 bases and J lost 1; bases outside the gene matches: 10.

This CDR3 reads CASSVVGGPSYNEQFF. As DNA, the CDR3 is TGTGCCAGCAGCGTAGTGGGCGGACCTTCCTACAATGAGCAGTTCTTC. The rearrangement joins TRBV9 to TRBJ2-1; D unresolved. V shed 0 bases and J shed 1 base, with 11 bases lying between them. The germline gives CDR1 SGDLS, CDR2 YYNGEE. CDR3 size: 16 residues.

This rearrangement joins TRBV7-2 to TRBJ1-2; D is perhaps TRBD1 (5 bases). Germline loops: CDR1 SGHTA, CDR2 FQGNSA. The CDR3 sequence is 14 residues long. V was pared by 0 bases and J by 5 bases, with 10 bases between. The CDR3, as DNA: TGTGCCAGCAGCTTAGCGCGGGGGAAATATGGCTACACCTTC. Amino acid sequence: CASSLARGKYGYTF.

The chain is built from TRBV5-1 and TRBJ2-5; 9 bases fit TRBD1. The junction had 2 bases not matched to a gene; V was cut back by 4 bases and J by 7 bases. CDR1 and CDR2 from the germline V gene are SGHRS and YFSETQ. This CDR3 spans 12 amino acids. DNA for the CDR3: TGCGCCAGCAGCCTGGGACAGGGGACCCAGTACTTC. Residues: CASSLGQGTQYF. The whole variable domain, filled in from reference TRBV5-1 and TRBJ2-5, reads KAGVTQTPRYLIKTRGQQVTLSCSPISGHRSVSWYQQTPGQGLQFLFEYFSETQRNKGNFPGRFSGRQFSNSRSEMNVSTLELGDSALYLCASSLGQGTQYFGPGTRLLVL.

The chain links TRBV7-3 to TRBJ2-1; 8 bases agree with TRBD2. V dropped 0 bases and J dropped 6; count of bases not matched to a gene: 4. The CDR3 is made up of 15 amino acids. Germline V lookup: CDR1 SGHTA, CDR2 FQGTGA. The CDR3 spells CASSLTGGAGNEQFF. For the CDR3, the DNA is TGTGCCAGCAGCTTAACCGGGGGGGCCGGCAATGAGCAGTTCTTC.

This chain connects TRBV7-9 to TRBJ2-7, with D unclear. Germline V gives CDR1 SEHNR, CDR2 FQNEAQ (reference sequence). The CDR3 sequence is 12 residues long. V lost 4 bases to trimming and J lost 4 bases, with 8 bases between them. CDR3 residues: CASSWGLYEQYF. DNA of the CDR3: TGTGCCAGCAGCTGGGGTCTGTACGAGCAGTACTTC.

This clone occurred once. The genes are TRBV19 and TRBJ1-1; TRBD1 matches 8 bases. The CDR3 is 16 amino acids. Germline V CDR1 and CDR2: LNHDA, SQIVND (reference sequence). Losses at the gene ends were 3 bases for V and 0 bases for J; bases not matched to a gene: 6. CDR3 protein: CASSIRDRRLNTEAFF. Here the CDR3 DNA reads TGTGCCAGTAGTATCCGGGACAGGCGATTGAACACTGAAGCTTTCTTT.

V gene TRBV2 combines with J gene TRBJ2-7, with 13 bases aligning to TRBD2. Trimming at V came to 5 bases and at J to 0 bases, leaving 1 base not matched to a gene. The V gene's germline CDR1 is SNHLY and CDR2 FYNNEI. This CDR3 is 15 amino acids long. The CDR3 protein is CASSRTSGGSYEQYF. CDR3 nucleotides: TGTGCCAGCAGTCGGACTAGCGGGGGCTCCTACGAGCAGTACTTC. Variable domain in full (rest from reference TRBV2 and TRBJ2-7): EPEVTQTPSHQVTQMGQEVILRCVPISNHLYFYWYRQILGQKVEFLVSFYNNEISEKSEIFDDQFSVERPDGSNFTLKIRSTKLEDSAMYFCASSRTSGGSYEQYFGPGTRLTVT.